This T cell receptor (beta chain) is from a study of T cells in narcolepsy (dated by TCRdb to about 2018). Concerning the study at large: Healthy control donors were enrolled in the study alongside patients who had narcolepsy type 1 or type 2 (NT1, NT2). The study used TCR Vbeta sequencing to track clonotypes in blood and CSF while looking for autoreactive T cells in narcolepsy patients that target self-antigens of hypocretin neurons (hypocretin, TRIB2). The paper as a whole reports these results and caveats: According to the report, autoreactive clonotypes were detected serially in the blood of the same patients and of different patients, but not in healthy controls. Certain blood memory CD4+ repertoires from patients and controls had no sequences that matched autoreactive T cell clones. Numbers of sequenced blood memory CD4+ clonotypes were comparable, averaging around 40,000 in patients and 30,000 to 35,000 in controls. Plots that compared CSF and blood CD4+ T cell clonotypes from the same patient highlighted HCRT-specific and TRIB2-specific autoreactive clonotypes.

For TCR Vbeta sequencing, memory CD4+ T cells were sorted ex vivo from the peripheral blood of both healthy controls and narcolepsy patients. CDR1 is given as SGDLS and CDR2 as YYNGEE, both from the germline V gene. The CDR3 holds 17 amino acids from the cysteine to the phenylalanine. The kept DNA is CDR3 alone, 51 bases in frame from the first base. V and J lose 0 bases and 3 bases, and a span of 15 bases separates them. On this clone: What this receptor recognizes is not known. There are no base qualities to consult, and no much larger clone falls within one base.

The library was prepared using the immunoSEQ multiplex PCR assay. Here the immuneACCESS table is served through TCRdb, limited to in-frame sequences with V and J called. Missing clones are a known gap in these copies; in checked studies unresolved V genes cover under half, and the rest lacks a known reason. For this sample there are 30,000 to 35,000 clones; around 80% appear just once. The ten largest clones take up approximately 0.99% of the sample. The clonotype comes from a human donor in good health. This chain joins TRBV9 to TRBJ2-2, with a tentative D gene TRBD2 over 5 matching bases. The sequenced material came from memory (CD45RA-) CD4+ T cells from blood. In the paper's terms, the cell subset or site label means: memory T cells sorted ex vivo from peripheral blood. The CDR3 protein is CASSVGGWGADTGELFF. The DNA sequence reads TGTGCCAGCAGCGTAGGAGGGTGGGGTGCGGACACCGGGGAGCTGTTTTTT.